This paragraph covers one T cell receptor (beta chain) sequence. Its antigen has not been determined. Base qualities are missing; no much larger clone stands one base away. The donors were healthy, HIV-negative adults with no recently reported acute infections or vaccinations. Every donor was a Caucasian adult residing in Nashville, Tennessee, USA. In the unsorted samples, approximately 85 million PBMCs were counted, and genomic DNA was extracted using the QIAamp DNA Blood Mini kit. Blood was obtained by leukapheresis, after which PBMCs were separated by Ficoll-Histopaque density gradient centrifugation and cryopreserved in liquid nitrogen vapor phase. This sample was included in a study of shared clonotypes between healthy human individuals (TCRdb year 2020). Looking at the study overall: A couple of women and three men aged 18 to 49 years were included in the cohort. To estimate repertoire size and how much clonotype sharing occurs between individuals, the study deeply sequenced the blood TCR repertoires of a handful of healthy adults. To increase sequencing depth and limit assay-specific biases, TCR repertoire library preparation and sequencing were carried out by different laboratories using diverse techniques. Between about 0.85 and 10 billion PBMCs per donor were obtained by leukapheresis.

Trimming takes 2 bases from V and 10 bases from J, and the germline ends sit 11 bases apart. CDR1 and CDR2, looked up from the germline V gene (reference sequence), are DFQATT and SNEGSKA. Measured from the cysteine to the phenylalanine, the CDR3 is 11 residues long. The DNA shown is the 33-base CDR3, in frame from base 1. Study-level results and caveats: Pairwise subsampling indicated that sequencing depth was expected to affect the degree of clonotype sharing among donors. Because the study included only a small number of donors, the genetic and exposure-history diversity represented was limited. Sampling was restricted to blood, and TCR repertoires in tissue are likely to differ from TCR repertoires in blood.

Using the deep immunoSEQ assay, multiplex PCR amplified TCR CDR3 regions from genomic DNA. Extracted genomic DNA from each cell subset was distributed evenly across all wells of several immunoSEQ 96-well plates, and each plate was treated as a replicate. For unsorted PBMC, each replicate PCR was loaded with about 270 ng genomic DNA, equivalent to about 30,000 T cell genomes. Ten immunoSEQ deep assay plates were used to sequence unsorted PBMC genomic DNA. The purified libraries were quantified using a Qubit 3.0 fluorometer, sized with a Bioanalyzer 2100, and then quantified again using the KAPA Library Quantification kit. Every immunoSEQ 96-well plate was sequenced on a separate single-read 150-cycle Illumina NextSeq 550 flow cell. In the authors' own workflow: The immunoSEQ output contained only junctional sequences without quality scores, so filtering could not match that applied to full-length reads. To assign V/J genes and CDR3, sequences were annotated against IMGT germline references using PyIR, a Python wrapper for IgBLAST v1.9. Reads were filtered out if the reads had weak V/J assignments (E-value above 1e-6), no CDR3, stop codons, out-of-frame junctions, or ambiguous translated residues. V3J clonotypes were defined as sequences sharing an identical inferred V gene, J gene, and CDR3 amino acid sequence. The percentage overlap between two repertoires was calculated by dividing the number of shared unique clonotypes by the size of the smaller repertoire. RTK rarefaction, the Chao1 estimator, and Recon v2.1 estimates of unobserved clonotypes were used to assess repertoire richness. TCRdb mirrors the immuneACCESS table, restricted to in-frame sequences. Some clones are absent from its copies; in checked studies, under half trace to an unresolved V gene, and the reason for the others is unknown. Clone size and V and J calls were adopted from that table, with D and trimming inferred from the DNA. For this sample there are around 430,000 clones; around 75% appear just once. Approximately 13% of the sample lies in the top ten.

This receptor chain uses TRBV20-1 and TRBJ1-1, with the D gene uncertain. The receptor was derived from a woman aged 40 to 50 in good health. Some clones in this sample may be carry-over from other donors' samples. Sequencing was done on a sample of PBMCs. The CDR3 corresponds to CSARPEVGAFF. The DNA is TGCAGTGCTAGACCGGAGGTAGGAGCTTTCTTT.